This T cell receptor (beta chain) was identified in a study of blood T cell repertoires in COVID-19. Study-level information: Collection of acute and convalescent COVID-19 samples took place in the United States, Italy and Spain.

Under the authors' procedure: The authors estimated nucleated cell counts from reference gene primer amplification. Generated by immunoSEQ multiplex PCR, the TCRdb table keeps only in-frame clones and is missing some. V and J calls and clone size are copied from that table; D and trimming were computed from the DNA. The sample lists hundreds of thousands of clones; nearly 90% were seen once. The CDR3 is made up of 17 amino acids. Germline V gives CDR1 SEHNR, CDR2 FQNEAQ (reference sequence). V trimming: 5 bases; J trimming: 1 base; junction bases outside the gene matches: 3. Specimen: peripheral blood. This chain uses TRBV7-9 with TRBJ2-1; the match to TRBD2 covers 15 bases. This receptor was obtained from a man aged 18 to 29 with active or convalescent COVID-19. The CDR3: CASSEGLAGGSYNEQFF. As DNA, the CDR3 is TGTGCCAGCAGCGAGGGACTAGCGGGAGGTTCCTACAATGAGCAGTTCTTC.